This TCR beta chain was obtained from a study of blood T cell repertoires in COVID-19. In the original processing: Amplification of reference gene primers was used by the study to estimate nucleated cell counts. The data were produced by immunoSEQ multiplex PCR, yet TCRdb's version contains in-frame clones alone and is incomplete. V, J and clone size reflect that table, while D and trimming were determined from the DNA. The sample has about 350,000 clones, 87% seen once; the top ten hold over 0.8%. CDR3 length: 12 amino acids. Germline V gene data show CDR1 as LGHDT and CDR2 as YNNKEL (reference sequence). The junction had 0 bases not matched to a gene; V was cut back by 8 bases and J by 3 bases.

V usage is TRBV3-1 (or the pseudogene TRBV3-2) and J usage is TRBJ1-1; 10 nucleotides line up with TRBD1. The sample consisted of PBMCs or T cells enriched from blood (not recorded which). This receptor was identified in a woman younger than 45 who had recovered from COVID-19. CDR3 residues: CASGTGDTEAFF. The CDR3 region has the DNA TGTGCCAGCGGGACAGGGGACACTGAAGCTTTCTTT.